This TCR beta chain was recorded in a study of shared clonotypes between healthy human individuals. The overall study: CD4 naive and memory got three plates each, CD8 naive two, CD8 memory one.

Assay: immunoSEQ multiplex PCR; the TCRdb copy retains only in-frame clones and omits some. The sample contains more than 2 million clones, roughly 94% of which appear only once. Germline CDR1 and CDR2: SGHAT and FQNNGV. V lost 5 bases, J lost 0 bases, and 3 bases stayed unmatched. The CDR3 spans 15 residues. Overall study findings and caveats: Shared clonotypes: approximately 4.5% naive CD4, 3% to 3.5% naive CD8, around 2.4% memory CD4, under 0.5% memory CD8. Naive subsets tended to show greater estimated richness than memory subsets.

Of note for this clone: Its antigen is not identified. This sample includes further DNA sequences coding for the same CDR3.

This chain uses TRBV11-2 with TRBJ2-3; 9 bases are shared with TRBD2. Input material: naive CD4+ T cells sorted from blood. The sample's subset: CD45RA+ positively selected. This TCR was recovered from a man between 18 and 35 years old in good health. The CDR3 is CASSATSGSTDTQYF. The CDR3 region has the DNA TGTGCCAGCAGCGCAACTAGCGGGAGCACAGATACGCAGTATTTT.